The T cell receptor (beta chain) under discussion was sequenced for a study of control samples from healthy donors and cancer patients. Generated by immunoSEQ multiplex PCR, the TCRdb table keeps only in-frame clones and is missing some. This table has around 130,000 clones, roughly 88% appearing once. With V trimmed by 6 bases and J by 2 bases, 7 bases remained unmatched. CDR1 is MNHEY and CDR2 is SMNVEV in the germline V gene (reference sequence). The CDR3 length is 16 residues. V gene TRBV27 combines with J gene TRBJ2-5; 12 positions match TRBD2. The source is a man aged 50-60 years in good health. Source material: blood. CDR3 coding DNA: TGTGCCAGCAGGAGGGGGGGGACTAGCGGGCAAGAGACCCAGTACTTC. Translating gives CASRRGGTSGQETQYF.